This entry is about one T cell receptor beta chain. This record belongs to a study of cytomegalovirus exposure and HLA in healthy donors. 60 Vbeta and 13 Jbeta primers were used in PCR. Using immunoSEQ multiplex PCR, the repertoire was profiled, and TCRdb retains in-frame clones only, with some absent. Of about 200,000 clones in the sample, around nine tenths were seen once. Trimming shortened V by 1 base and J by 2 bases, and 10 bases separated the two germline ends. This CDR3 is 15 amino acids long. The germline CDR1 and CDR2 sequences are SGHAT and FQNNGV. The rearrangement links TRBV11-2 to TRBJ2-3; tentatively, D is TRBD2 (5 bases). This TCR came from a woman aged 18-35 years in good health and CMV-seronegative. The sample comprised PBMCs. CDR3 sequence (DNA): TGTGCCAGCAGCTTAGTTGCCGGGGTCACAGATACGCAGTATTTT. It encodes CASSLVAGVTDTQYF.